The source of this T cell receptor beta chain is a study of blood T cells in healthy people across ages. Study details: Researchers report that template switching captured about one barcoded beta molecule per two T cells.

PCR was performed a second time for roughly 7 to 11 cycles using a sample-barcoded 5' primer and a J-beta primer mix. TCRdb re-derived calls from the 5' RACE reads in MiXCR, one entry per CDR3 protein. The table lists over a million distinct CDR3 sequences, around 39% of them singletons, with less than 8% in the top ten. A word on this clonotype: Its antigen is not identified.

V dropped 4 bases and J dropped 2 bases, with 9 bases sitting between them. The CDR3 extends over 13 amino acids. Germline V gene lookup returns CDR1 SGHDT and CDR2 YYEEEE. Whole-study findings and limits: CMV status of donors was unknown, possibly confounding expanded clonotype changes. Diversity estimates from one million T cells were considered underestimates.

This chain connects TRBV5-6 to TRBJ1-2; no firm D call. Sequencing was carried out using blood. The receptor was derived from a young woman in good health. The CDR3 spells CASSQRENYGYTF. In DNA, the CDR3 is TGTGCCAGCAGCCAACGGGAAAACTATGGCTACACCTTC. The variable domain in full, with the rest retrieved from reference TRBV5-6 and TRBJ1-2, is DAGVTQSPTHLIKTRGQQVTLRCSPKSGHDTVSWYQQALGQGPQFIFQYYEEEERQRGNFPDRFSGHQFPNYSSELNVNALLLGDSALYLCASSQRENYGYTFGSGTRLTVV.